A single sample gave rise to the 24 T cell receptor beta chains below, sequenced in a study of cytomegalovirus exposure and HLA in healthy donors. Produced via immunoSEQ multiplex PCR; TCRdb's table is partial and in-frame only. The table shows approximately 60,000 clones, with just over 90% occurring only once. Sequencing was carried out using PBMCs. The source of these receptors is a young woman in good health and CMV-seronegative.

The V call is TRBV5-1, the J call TRBJ2-1, with TRBD1 as a possible D gene (6 bases). Germline lookup yields CDR1 SGHRS and CDR2 YFSETQ. The CDR3 covers 15 residues. V was trimmed by 0 bases and J by 4 bases, leaving 11 bases between them. The CDR3 reads CASSLEDRKYNEQFF. The CDR3 DNA follows: TGCGCCAGCAGCTTGGAGGACAGAAAATACAATGAGCAGTTCTTC.

The chain uses TRBV10-3 and TRBJ2-7; D may be TRBD2 (5 bases). CDR1 is ENHRY and CDR2 is SYGVKD in the germline V gene. V was trimmed by 3 bases and J by 2 bases, leaving 11 bases between them. The CDR3 is 14 residues long. CDR3: CAISDVRVTYEQYF. Written as DNA, the CDR3 is TGTGCCATCAGTGACGTGAGGGTAACCTACGAGCAGTACTTC.

The chain has TRBV14 and TRBJ2-2; TRBD2 agrees at 7 bases. CDR1 and CDR2 from the germline V gene are SGHDN and FVKESK. V shed 2 bases and J 3 bases; nucleotides not matched to a gene: 9. The CDR3 length is 17 residues. The CDR3 bases are TGTGCCAGCAGCCAAAGCGTCGGCGGGAGTTACACCGGGGAGCTGTTTTTT. The encoded protein is CASSQSVGGSYTGELFF.

The chain couples TRBV30 to TRBJ2-4, with 10 nucleotides matching TRBD2. The CDR3 runs 16 residues. Per germline, CDR1 GTSNPN and CDR2 SVGIG (reference sequence). V shed 8 bases and J 6 bases; nucleotides not matched to a gene: 16. DNA for the CDR3: TGTGCCCCCGGACTAGCGGCCCCCTTCGCCGGAAACATTCAGTACTTC. Amino acid sequence: CAPGLAAPFAGNIQYF.

V is TRBV11-2 and J is TRBJ2-3, with 13 bases matching TRBD2. The CDR3 is 16 residues long. V shed 5 bases, J shed 0 bases, and the junction held 2 bases outside the gene matches. The germline gives CDR1 SGHAT, CDR2 FQNNGV. Here the CDR3 DNA reads TGTGCCAGCAGCCAACTAGCGGGAGGGAGCACAGATACGCAGTATTTT. Residues: CASSQLAGGSTDTQYF.

This sequence joins TRBV7-8 and TRBJ2-2; D gene uncertain. Deletions cut 5 bases from V and 5 bases from J, with 9 bases between. The length of the CDR3 is 13 residues. The germline V gene encodes CDR1 SGHVS and CDR2 FQNEAQ. This CDR3 reads CASSVIRTGELFF. The DNA of the CDR3 is TGTGCCAGCAGCGTAATCAGGACCGGGGAGCTGTTTTTT. Full variable domain (missing parts from reference TRBV7-8 and TRBJ2-2): GAGVSQSPRYKVAKRGQDVALRCDPISGHVSLFWYQQALGQGPEFLTYFQNEAQLDKSGLPSDRFFAERPEGSVSTLKIQRTQQEDSAVYLCASSVIRTGELFFGEGSRLTVL.

The genes are TRBV11-3 and TRBJ2-7, with 8 nucleotides matching TRBD2. CDR3 length equals 17 residues. CDR1 is SGHNT and CDR2 is YENEEA in the germline V gene. V dropped 5 bases and J dropped 2; count of bases not matched to a gene: 14. CDR3 sequence reads: CASSPGGEGTLTYEQYF. As DNA, the CDR3 is TGTGCCAGCAGCCCCGGGGGGGAGGGGACCTTAACCTACGAGCAGTACTTC.

J is TRBJ2-7 and V is TRBV18; possible D gene TRBD2, 5 bases. Germline CDR1 is KGHSH and CDR2 is LQKENI. This CDR3 spans 14 amino acids. Trimming took 5 bases from V and 6 from J, leaving 17 bases between them. The DNA for the CDR3 is TGTGCCAGCTCAGAGCGGTCCTTCTCTGGCGAGCAGTACTTC. Encoded protein: CASSERSFSGEQYF.

The V call is TRBV5-1, the J call TRBJ2-1; 9 nucleotides match TRBD2. Per the germline V gene, CDR1 is SGHRS and CDR2 is YFSETQ. V was clipped by 5 bases and J by 3 bases; unmatched bases: 21. The CDR3 loop spans 20 amino acids. The CDR3 nucleotides read TGCGCCAGCAGTGCCGGGGTGGTGGTAGCGCGGGAGGGCCACTACAATGAGCAGTTCTTC. Translated: CASSAGVVVAREGHYNEQFF. The whole variable domain, filled in from reference TRBV5-1 and TRBJ2-1, reads KAGVTQTPRYLIKTRGQQVTLSCSPISGHRSVSWYQQTPGQGLQFLFEYFSETQRNKGNFPGRFSGRQFSNSRSEMNVSTLELGDSALYLCASSAGVVVAREGHYNEQFFGPGTRLTVL.

V gene TRBV11-3 combines with J gene TRBJ1-2; unclear D gene. The CDR3 is made up of 17 amino acids. Trimming stripped 1 base from V and 2 bases from J, with 17 bases between. CDR1 and CDR2 (germline): SGHNT, YENEEA. This CDR3 reads CASSLVELSSLNYGYTF. The DNA for the CDR3 is TGTGCCAGCAGCTTAGTTGAATTAAGTTCTCTAAACTATGGCTACACCTTC.

The chain has TRBV4-3 and TRBJ2-3; D not certain. The CDR3 totals 14 residues. Germline V gives CDR1 LGHNA, CDR2 YSLEER. Trimming shortened V by 1 base and J by 1 base, and 6 bases separated the two germline ends. CDR3 in amino acids: CASSQAQGTDTQYF. The CDR3 nucleotides are TGCGCCAGCAGCCAAGCCCAGGGCACAGATACGCAGTATTTT.

The chain is built from TRBV5-1 and TRBJ1-3; D uncertain. V was cut by 4 bases and J by 0 bases, with 11 bases left in between. The CDR3 covers 15 residues. CDR1 and CDR2 (germline): SGHRS, YFSETQ. The CDR3: CASSPQPGSGNTIYF. CDR3 coding DNA: TGCGCCAGCAGCCCCCAGCCGGGCTCTGGAAACACCATATATTTT.

The chain is built from TRBV7-2 and TRBJ1-1; D unresolved. This CDR3 region has 14 residues. Trimming cost V 5 bases and J 0 bases, with 10 bases left between them. The germline V gene encodes CDR1 SGHTA and CDR2 FQGNSA. The CDR3 sequence is CASSPRSLNTEAFF. The CDR3 DNA is TGTGCCAGCAGCCCTCGGTCCTTGAACACTGAAGCTTTCTTT.

In its sample, this clone was seen once. This rearrangement joins TRBV5-6 to TRBJ2-1; 9 bases line up with TRBD2. The germline V gene has CDR1 SGHDT and CDR2 YYEEEE. This CDR3 has 14 residues. The V gene end was trimmed by 8 bases and the J gene end by 14 bases; junction bases not matched to a gene: 17. The CDR3 coding sequence is TGTGCCAGTCTGAAACGTGCTAGCGGGATCCGAGAGTTCTTC. Residues: CASLKRASGIREFF.

This chain connects TRBV7-8 to TRBJ2-1, with TRBD2 matching 13 bases. The CDR3 is 17 amino acids. The trim removed 1 base at V and 9 bases at J, leaving 9 bases unmatched. The germline gives CDR1 SGHVS, CDR2 FQNEAQ. The CDR3 DNA is TGTGCCAGCAGCTTAGGGACTAGCGGGAGAACCGGGGCTGAGCAGTTCTTC. Its protein product is CASSLGTSGRTGAEQFF.

This rearrangement joins TRBV7-2 to TRBJ2-1; 10 nucleotides align to TRBD2. Per the germline V gene, CDR1 is SGHTA and CDR2 is FQGNSA. There are 14 residues in the CDR3. Trimming removed 2 bases from V and 8 bases from J; junction bases left unmatched: 3. The CDR3 nucleotides read TGTGCCAGCAGCTTAACAGCGGGGGGGCATGAGCAGTTCTTC. It encodes CASSLTAGGHEQFF.

This chain joins TRBV7-2 and TRBJ2-2; D is unclear. V was clipped by 0 bases and J by 3 bases, with 5 bases between them. CDR1 and CDR2 (germline): SGHTA, FQGNSA. The CDR3 length is 14 residues. The CDR3 DNA sequence: TGTGCCAGCAGCTTAGCCCACTACACCGGGGAGCTGTTTTTT. As protein: CASSLAHYTGELFF.

The CDR3 DNA reads as TGTGCCACCAGCAGAGATCCGGGGACTAGCGGGGGCTGGACAGATACGCAGTATTTT. This sequence encodes CATSRDPGTSGGWTDTQYF. The chain combines TRBV15 with TRBJ2-3; 14 bases line up with TRBD2. After removal of 0 bases from V and 3 bases from J, the junction contained 8 bases not matched to a gene. The CDR3 extends over 19 amino acids. Germline CDR1 reads LNHNV; CDR2 reads YYDKDF (reference sequence).

V usage is TRBV10-2 and J usage is TRBJ2-4; possible D gene TRBD2, 6 bases. This CDR3 is built from 15 residues. Germline V gene data show CDR1 as WSHSY and CDR2 as SAAADI. With 0 bases removed from V and 5 bases from J, the gap between germline ends came to 11 bases. CDR3 DNA: TGCGCCAGCAGTGAGTCCCCGGGACTTGAAAACATTCAGTACTTC. The encoded protein is CASSESPGLENIQYF.

J is TRBJ1-1 and V is TRBV30, with TRBD1 matching 8 bases. CDR1 is GTSNPN, CDR2 SVGIG, per germline (reference sequence). The CDR3 covers 14 residues. V gave up 4 bases and J gave up 6 bases; unmatched junction bases: 10. CDR3 sequence: CAWIGQGIYAEAFF. CDR3 nucleotide sequence: TGTGCCTGGATCGGACAGGGAATATACGCTGAAGCTTTCTTT. Looking up the rest from reference TRBV30 and TRBJ1-1 gives the full variable domain: SQTIHQWPATLVQPVGSPLSLECTVEGTSNPNLYWYRQAAGRGLQLLFYSVGIGQISSEVPQNLSASRPQDRQFILSSKKLLLSDSGFYLCAWIGQGIYAEAFFGQGTRLTVV.

The chain couples TRBV5-4 to TRBJ2-1; 14 nucleotides match TRBD2. CDR3 size: 16 residues. With V trimmed by 4 bases and J by 8 bases, 8 bases remained unmatched. The germline CDR1 and CDR2 sequences are SGHNT and YYREEE (reference sequence). The CDR3 DNA sequence: TGTGCCAGCAGCCCCCCGGGACTAGCGGGAGAGCATGAGCAGTTCTTC. It yields the protein CASSPPGLAGEHEQFF.

This sequence joins TRBV14 and TRBJ2-1, with D possibly matching TRBD2 (6 bases). The CDR3 consists of 14 residues. Germline CDR1 reads SGHDN; CDR2 reads FVKESK. The V end was cut by 4 bases, the J end by 6 bases, with 13 bases between. The CDR3, as DNA: TGTGCCAGCAGCCCACAACTAGCTTCCAATGAGCAGTTCTTC. Its protein is CASSPQLASNEQFF.

DNA for the CDR3: TGCAGCGTTGCCGACAGGGGAAACACCATATATTTT. It codes for CSVADRGNTIYF. The V gene is TRBV29-1, the J gene TRBJ1-3, with D perhaps TRBD1 (6 bases). Germline-derived CDR1 and CDR2 are SQVTM and ANQGSEA. This CDR3 has 12 residues. Trimming removed 4 bases from V and 4 bases from J, with 8 bases in between.

CDR3 nucleotides: TGTGCCAGCAGCCCCTGGGGGGGAGGGGCCTACAATGAGCAGTTCTTC. Encoded protein: CASSPWGGGAYNEQFF. J is TRBJ2-1 and V is TRBV11-2, with 7 bases fitting TRBD2. The length of the CDR3 is 16 residues. Per germline, CDR1 SGHAT and CDR2 FQNNGV. Trimming took 5 bases from V and 2 from J; bases not matched to a gene: 9.